The rows below give T cell receptor beta chains drawn from one sample of a study of blood T cell repertoires in COVID-19. Sequenced by immunoSEQ multiplex PCR; TCRdb stores in-frame clones only, minus some. The data contain 100,000 to 150,000 clones, approximately 82% of them seen just once; the ten biggest clones take up approximately 12%. Sequencing input: peripheral blood. The receptors derive from a man aged 55 to 70 with acute or convalescent COVID-19. CDR3s include the opening cysteine and the closing phenylalanine or tryptophan. Each record gives: D gene, J gene, V gene, clone size, CDR3 DNA, CDR3 protein. The D gene is left open where the match is weak. Where a row states a size, it is once, few, many or the class of an expanded clone; other rows omit it.

>.|TRBJ2-2|TRBV29-1|.
TGCAGCGTTGAAGATGCCGGTTTCGCGGGTCACGGGGAGCTGTTTTTT
CSVEDAGFAGHGELFF
>.|TRBJ1-3|TRBV9|.
TGTGCCAGCAGCGTAGGAGGAGGGCCCTCTGGAAACACCATATATTTT
CASSVGGGPSGNTIYF
>.|TRBJ1-2|TRBV24-1|.
TGTGCCACCAGTGACCCCGGGGGAGCTAACTATGGCTACACCTTC
CATSDPGGANYGYTF
>TRBD2|TRBJ2-7|TRBV10-2|few
TGCGCCAGCTCTCCTGGCGGGAGCTACGAGCAGTACTTC
CASSPGGSYEQYF
>TRBD1|TRBJ2-3|TRBV7-8|few
TGTGCCAGCAGCTTAGGGACAGGTGCCACAGATACGCAGTATTTT
CASSLGTGATDTQYF
>TRBD1|TRBJ1-6|TRBV30|.
TGTGCCTGGAGTCTACAGGGGAGTTCACCCCTCCACTTT
CAWSLQGSSPLHF
>.|TRBJ2-1|TRBV15|.
TGTGCCACCAGCAGAGATCTCCATGAGCAGTTCTTC
CATSRDLHEQFF
>.|TRBJ2-3|TRBV7-2|.
TGTGCCAGCAGCTTAGGGGGTCCCCGTGGGGCTTATACGCAGTATTTT
CASSLGGPRGAYTQYF
>.|TRBJ2-3|TRBV2|.
TGTGCCCACCTAGGACTCATAGTCTCAGATACGCAGTATTTT
CAHLGLIVSDTQYF
>TRBD1|TRBJ1-5|TRBV6-5|.
TGTGCCAGCAGTCTACCCCAGGGGGTGAATCAGCCCCAGCATTTT
CASSLPQGVNQPQHF
>.|TRBJ1-2|TRBV19|.
TGTGCCAGTAGACGCGGGGGGGTCTATGGCTACACCTTC
CASRRGGVYGYTF
>.|TRBJ1-5|TRBV6-6|few
TGTGCCAGCGGCCGAGGGAGGGCGGATCAGCCCCAGCATTTT
CASGRGRADQPQHF
>TRBD1|TRBJ1-5|TRBV29-1|.
TGCAGCGTGAGACAGGGGGCAGGTCAGCCCCAGCATTTT
CSVRQGAGQPQHF
>.|TRBJ2-1|TRBV28|.
TGTGCCAGCAGTTTATCTCTCCTTGACGGGGGACTCGGTAATGAGCAGTTCTTC
CASSLSLLDGGLGNEQFF
>.|TRBJ2-7|TRBV28|.
TGTGCCAGCAGTTCCCCCCTTGACGGGGACTACGAGCAGTACTTC
CASSSPLDGDYEQYF
>.|TRBJ1-1|TRBV7-3|.
TGTGCCAGCAGCTTATACCAGGGGAACACTGAAGCTTTCTTT
CASSLYQGNTEAFF
>TRBD1|TRBJ2-2|TRBV13|.
TGTGCCAGCAGCAGACCCAGGGACAGGGTGTTGACCGGGGAGCTGTTTTTT
CASSRPRDRVLTGELFF
>TRBD1|TRBJ1-5|TRBV30|few
TGTGCCTGGAGTGAGGGACAGGGGGCAGGTCAGCCCCAGCATTTT
CAWSEGQGAGQPQHF
>.|TRBJ1-1|TRBV28|.
TGTGCCAGCAGGCGGGGGGACGTGAACACTGAAGCTTTCTTT
CASRRGDVNTEAFF
>TRBD1|TRBJ2-5|TRBV10-1|once
TGCGCCAGCAGTGAGTCGGGGACAGGGAAACGGGAGACCCAGTACTTC
CASSESGTGKRETQYF
>.|TRBJ1-5|TRBV6-5|.
TGTGCCAGCAGTTCAGGAGGAGGTCAGCCCCAGCATTTT
CASSSGGGQPQHF
>.|TRBJ2-7|TRBV30|.
TGTGCCTGGGGGGCGGCAGGGGTCGAGGGCGAGCAGTACTTC
CAWGAAGVEGEQYF
>TRBD1|TRBJ2-1|TRBV6-6|.
TGTGCCAGCAGCCGACGGACAGGGGAAGTAAGCAATGAGCAGTTCTTC
CASSRRTGEVSNEQFF
>TRBD1|TRBJ2-1|TRBV15|.
TGTGCCACCAGCAGGGGCTCGGGACAGGGGCCCAATGAGCAGTTCTTC
CATSRGSGQGPNEQFF
>TRBD1|TRBJ2-2|TRBV19|.
TGTGCCAGTAGTATGGGTCGGAGAATCCGGGACAGGGTCTCGGGGGAGCTGTTTTTT
CASSMGRRIRDRVSGELFF
>.|TRBJ1-1|TRBV11-2|.
TGTGCCAGCAGCTTTCTGGCAGGGAACATGAACACTGAAGCTTTCTTT
CASSFLAGNMNTEAFF
>.|TRBJ1-3|TRBV7-7|.
TGTGCTAGCAGCTTAGTTTATGGAAACACCATATATTTT
CASSLVYGNTIYF
>TRBD2|TRBJ2-1|TRBV28|.
TGTGCCAGCAGTATAGCGGGAGGCCGCTACAATGAGCAGTTCTTC
CASSIAGGRYNEQFF
>.|TRBJ1-1|TRBV19|.
TGTGCCAGTAGTATCGCGGTCCCGAACACTGAAGCTTTCTTT
CASSIAVPNTEAFF
>TRBD1|TRBJ1-6|TRBV28|once
TGTGCCAGCAGTCCCCCGGGACAGGTGAATTCACCCCTCCACTTT
CASSPPGQVNSPLHF
>TRBD2|TRBJ2-4|TRBV7-3|.
TGTGCCAGCAGCTTAGTCGGGACTAGCTGGGACATTCAGTACTTC
CASSLVGTSWDIQYF
>.|TRBJ2-3|TRBV9|.
TGTGCCAGCAGCACACAGCGCGCCGGAGGGTTAGATACGCAGTATTTT
CASSTQRAGGLDTQYF
>.|TRBJ2-7|TRBV27|.
TGTGCCAGCAGTTTATCATCGTGGCAGGCTTACGAGCAGTACTTC
CASSLSSWQAYEQYF
>.|TRBJ1-1|TRBV12-3/TRBV12-4|.
TGTGCCAGCAGTACCTCGAGCGGAGCTGAAGCTTTCTTT
CASSTSSGAEAFF
>TRBD2|TRBJ2-7|TRBV10-3|.
TGTGCCACCGCGGACAGGGGATGGACTAGCGGGAACACCTACGAGCAGTACTTC
CATADRGWTSGNTYEQYF
>.|TRBJ1-1|TRBV10-3|.
TGTGCCATCACGACCCCGGGCACTGAAGCTTTCTTT
CAITTPGTEAFF
>.|TRBJ2-1|TRBV6-5|.
TGTGCCAGGCGGTCCCTCACCAAAAATGAGCAGTTCTTC
CARRSLTKNEQFF
>.|TRBJ2-7|TRBV11-2|once
TGTGCCAGCAGCTTAATCGGGGCAGGGGCCTACGAGCAGTACTTC
CASSLIGAGAYEQYF
>.|TRBJ2-7|TRBV2|.
TGTGCCAGCGCCCAGGCAGGGGCATGGTACGAGCAGTACTTC
CASAQAGAWYEQYF
>.|TRBJ2-3|TRBV11-3|.
TGTGCCAGCAGCTTAGAATTCGGGGAACCGCAGTATTTT
CASSLEFGEPQYF
>.|TRBJ2-7|TRBV19|once
TGTGCCAGTAGTATAGATGCGGTTCTCTCCTACGAGCAGTACTTC
CASSIDAVLSYEQYF
>TRBD1|TRBJ1-1|TRBV2|.
TGTGCCAGCAGTGGACAGGGTTCCACTGAAGCTTTCTTT
CASSGQGSTEAFF
>.|TRBJ1-2|TRBV2|.
TGTGCCAGCAGTGAAAGGGAATTGATGGACAGTAGCTATGGCTACACCTTC
CASSERELMDSSYGYTF
>TRBD1|TRBJ1-2|TRBV14|.
TGTGCCAGCAGCCCCGGACAGGGATTATCCTATGGCTACACCTTC
CASSPGQGLSYGYTF
>.|TRBJ1-3|TRBV10-3|.
TGTGCCATCCGAGCCTCAGGGGACGCTGGAAACACCATATATTTT
CAIRASGDAGNTIYF
>.|TRBJ1-6|TRBV28|.
TGTGCCAGCGCACCCAGCGCGGGCGCCTATAATTCACCCCTCCACTTT
CASAPSAGAYNSPLHF
>TRBD1|TRBJ1-1|TRBV29-1|.
TGCAGCGTCGCAGGGGGCGCTTTCGCCGAAGCTTTCTTT
CSVAGGAFAEAFF
>TRBD2|TRBJ2-4|TRBV4-1|.
TGCGCCAGCAGCTCAAGCGGGGTAACGGGACGGAGCAAAAACATTCAGTACTTC
CASSSSGVTGRSKNIQYF
>TRBD1|TRBJ1-4|TRBV6-4|.
TGTGCCAGCAGTGACCCCTACAGGGGCGGATTAAGCGCCACAACTAATGAAAAACTGTTTTTT
CASSDPYRGGLSATTNEKLFF
>.|TRBJ1-3|TRBV29-1|.
TGCAGTGCACGCGGTGCTGGAAACACCATATATTTT
CSARGAGNTIYF
>.|TRBJ1-5|TRBV6-5|.
TGTGCCAGCAGTTACCGGGATCTCATACCCCAGCATTTT
CASSYRDLIPQHF
>TRBD1|TRBJ2-2|TRBV25-1|.
TGTGCCAGCAGTGCAAACAGGGGGCGCGTCGGGGAGCTGTTTTTT
CASSANRGRVGELFF
>TRBD2|TRBJ2-5|TRBV4-2|.
TGTGCCAGCAGCCAAGGACAGACTAGCGGGGCCCAAGAGACCCAGTACTTC
CASSQGQTSGAQETQYF
>.|TRBJ1-2|TRBV28|.
TGTGCCAGCAGTTCTTGGGGCAGCACGAACTATGGCTACACCTTC
CASSSWGSTNYGYTF
>.|TRBJ2-7|TRBV5-1|.
TGCGCCAGCAGGACCCTCGACAGGTACGACGAGCAGTACTTC
CASRTLDRYDEQYF
>TRBD1|TRBJ2-2|TRBV7-3|.
TGTGCCAGCAGCCCCGACAGGGCCGGGGAGCTGTTTTTT
CASSPDRAGELFF
>TRBD2|TRBJ2-3|TRBV29-1|.
TGCAGCGTTGCTCAGGCGGGGGGGGGTCAAGGTACGCAGTATTTT
CSVAQAGGGQGTQYF
>.|TRBJ2-5|TRBV2|.
TGTGCCAGCCGACAGGAAGAGACCCAGTACTTC
CASRQEETQYF